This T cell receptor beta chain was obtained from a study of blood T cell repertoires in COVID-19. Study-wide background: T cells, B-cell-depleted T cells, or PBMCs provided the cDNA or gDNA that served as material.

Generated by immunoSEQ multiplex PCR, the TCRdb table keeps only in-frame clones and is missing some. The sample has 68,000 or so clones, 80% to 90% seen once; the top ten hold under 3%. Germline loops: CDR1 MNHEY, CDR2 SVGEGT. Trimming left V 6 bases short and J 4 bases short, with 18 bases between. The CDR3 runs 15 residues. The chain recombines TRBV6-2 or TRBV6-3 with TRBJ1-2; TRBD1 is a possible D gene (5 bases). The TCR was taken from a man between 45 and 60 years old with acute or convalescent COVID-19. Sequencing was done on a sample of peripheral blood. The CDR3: CASSHKNGHVYGYTF. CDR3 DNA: TGTGCCAGCAGCCATAAAAATGGACACGTCTATGGCTACACCTTC.